This T cell receptor (beta chain) is from a study of vaccination and CD4 T cells after COVID-19 (dated 2022 in TCRdb). General notes on the study: The convalescent cohort comprised six males and four females, including two Hispanic individuals, seven Caucasians, two Asians and one multiracial person. Participants got two doses of the Pfizer-BioNTech BNT162b2 vaccine (n=8) or two doses of the Moderna mRNA-1273 vaccine (n=2). Post-COVID blood samples were collected from convalescent patients a median of approximately 100 days after diagnosis, with a range of roughly 35 to 170 days. Post-vaccine blood samples were collected a median of around 10 weeks after the second vaccine dose, ranging from about 12 to 241 days. The cultures were stimulated with overlapping spike peptide pools from SARS-CoV-2 and from the common cold coronaviruses HCoV-NL63, HCoV-OC43 and HCoV-229E. As controls, cultures received a CEFX viral epitope pool (the positive control), an HIV-1 Nef peptide pool (the negative control), or no peptide at all. In ten to eleven COVID-19 convalescent patients and a handful of infection-naive healthy vaccine recipients, the spike-specific CD4+ TCR repertoire before mRNA vaccination was compared with the repertoire after mRNA vaccination. At the TCR clonotype level, an earlier paper using these donors assessed memory CD4+ T cell crossreactivity between SARS-CoV-2 and common cold coronavirus spike proteins. The investigation overall reported the following: The median count of SARS-CoV-2-reactive clonotypes went up from 20 to 25 after infection to approximately 40 after vaccination, although the change was not significant. Among the post-vaccine SARS-CoV-2-reactive clones in convalescent patients, a median 86.3% showed up only after vaccination, which suggests vaccine-specific priming. In convalescent patients, nearly all vaccine-specific clones (304 of 307) were found to be mono-reactive for SARS-CoV-2 spike rather than cross-reactive with common cold coronaviruses. Only a relatively small number of convalescent patients were included in the study, and early timepoints following natural infection were not analyzed.

In the case of this clonotype: It lacks a known antigen. The record has no base qualities; no much larger clone is one base away.

The CDR3 numbers 11 residues from cysteine through phenylalanine. Only the CDR3 part of the read is kept: 33 bases, read in frame from the first base. V sheds 4 bases and J sheds 3 bases, leaving 4 bases between their ends. For CDR1 and CDR2, the germline V gene lists MNHEY and SVGAGI. Per the publication, the treatment or condition label means: approximately nine-day PBMC culture with coronavirus spike peptide pools or control peptides (ViraFEST assay). CD4+ T cells from unexposed donors were collected before the COVID-19 pandemic (2011-2018). To expand antigen-specific T cells with peptide pools and then pick out the expanded clonotypes through TCR sequencing, the study relied on the ViraFEST assay. About 1.8 million PBMCs per well were cultured in IMDM with roughly 5% human AB serum and roughly 9.3 IU/ml IL-2, plus 10 ug/ml peptide pools. On days 3 and 7, half of the culture medium was replaced with fresh IL-2-containing medium. After 10 to 11 days of culture, CD4+ T cells were isolated by negative selection with the EasySep CD4+ T cell isolation kit. As cell number allowed, CD4+ T cells from unexposed donors were tested for reactivity to SARS-CoV-2 S and N and to four common cold coronavirus spike pools. Ficoll-Paque Plus gradient centrifugation was used to isolate PBMCs from whole blood, and the isolated PBMCs were then either used fresh or cryopreserved at -140C. Culture conditions were generally each tested in triplicate wells. The leukapheresis product for the unexposed donors was obtained through commercial purchase.

The library came from PCR. DNA from cultured CD4+ T cells underwent TCR sequencing with the Oncomine TCR Beta short-read assay at the Johns Hopkins FTIC core. The QIAamp micro DNA kit was used to extract genomic DNA from the cultured CD4+ T cells. Oncomine TCR Beta libraries from cultured CD4+ T cells were pooled with unique dual indexes and sequenced on an Illumina iSeq 100. The authors processed their data as follows. Non-productive sequences were filtered out, and CDR3s that did not start with C, did not end with F or W, or were shorter than 7 amino acids were discarded. The MANAFEST web application identified antigen-specific clonotypes by comparing peptide-stimulated wells against reference wells and other culture wells. To be called positive, a clone needed an FDR below 0.05, an odds ratio above 5, and a productive frequency above 0.1% in at least two of three replicate wells. A clonotype was classed as cross-reactive if the clonotype showed significant expansion both in SARS-CoV-2 spike wells and in at least one common cold coronavirus spike condition. Using R version 3.6.1, CDR3 homology was evaluated through Levenshtein distances (stringdist) along with unrooted phylogenetic trees (ape). The public reads were reprocessed in TCRdb via fastp at Q25 and MiXCR, keeping in-frame beta chains. Records with the same CDR3 protein are collapsed into one entry carrying the most frequent genes and DNA. These V and J calls originate from TCRdb's pipeline instead of the authors' own analysis. Here the sample has roughly 4,500 distinct CDR3 sequences; about three fifths occur a single time. The ten largest clonotypes hold approximately 33% of the sample.

This clonotype originated in a human donor in good health. Sample: CD4+ T cells from blood, cultured in vitro. In this chain, TRBV6-5 is recombined with TRBJ2-7; there is no confident call for the D gene. The CDR3 protein: CASSSIYEQYF. The nucleotides are TGTGCCAGCAGTTCCATCTACGAGCAGTACTTC.